This TCR beta chain was identified during a study of molecular identifiers for immune sequencing clone quantification. The authors sorted naive CD8 T cells as CD8+CD4-CCR7+CD45RA+. The CDR3 runs to 16 residues. The germline V gene encodes CDR1 SEHNR and CDR2 FQNEAQ (reference sequence). TCRdb processed the PCR reads anew with MiXCR; each CDR3 protein has one entry. The table shows 45,000 to 55,000 distinct CDR3 sequences, with approximately 40% occurring only once. About this clonotype: The junction departs from the called germline gene at one end, perhaps through a read error.

The sequence derives from a human donor in good health. Some libraries in this study had Jurkat cell RNA spiked in. The sequencing sample was made of naive CD8+ T cells from blood, with Jurkat cell RNA spiked in. The subset denotes: FACS-sorted CD8+CD4-CCR7+CD45RA+ naive T cells. V gene TRBV7-9 combines with J gene TRBJ1-4; 9 bases map to TRBD1. The CDR3 DNA follows: TGTGCCAGCAGCACCCTAGGACAGGGGAGAAATGAAAAACTGCTTTTT. Translation: CASSTLGQGRNEKLLF. The full variable domain, its missing parts supplied by reference TRBV7-9 and TRBJ1-4, is DTGVSQNPRHKITKRGQNVTFRCDPISEHNRLYWYRQTLGQGPEFLTYFQNEAQLEKSRLLSDRFSAERPKGSFSTLEIQRTEQGDSAMYLCASSTLGQGRNEKLLFGSGTQLSVL.